These 11 T cell receptor beta chains were all obtained from the same sample, sequenced in a study of blood T cell repertoires in COVID-19. The data were produced by immunoSEQ multiplex PCR, yet TCRdb's version contains in-frame clones alone and is incomplete. The sample has roughly 70,000 clones; approximately 90% are singletons. Sequences were obtained from peripheral blood. The receptors shown here come from a man between 65 and 85 years old with acute or convalescent COVID-19.

The chain combines TRBV27 with TRBJ2-5; TRBD1 aligns across 10 bases. V lost 5 bases and J lost 5; bases outside the gene matches: 8. The CDR3 covers 15 residues. CDR1 is MNHEY and CDR2 is SMNVEV in the germline V gene (reference sequence). CDR3 sequence (DNA): TGTGCCAGCAGTAGGACAGGGGGACTGGGGGAGACCCAGTACTTC. The encoded protein is CASSRTGGLGETQYF.

The chain couples TRBV5-1 to TRBJ2-3; the D gene is possibly TRBD2 (6 bases). The CDR3 length is 14 residues. Deletions cut 4 bases from V and 4 bases from J, with 13 bases between. Germline V gene lookup returns CDR1 SGHRS and CDR2 YFSETQ. Here the CDR3 DNA reads TGCGCCAGCAGCCCGGGGGACTCTTCAGATACGCAGTATTTT. It encodes CASSPGDSSDTQYF.

The V gene is TRBV6-5, the J gene TRBJ1-5, with D unclear. V lost 6 bases to trimming and J lost 0 bases, with 6 bases between them. Per germline, CDR1 MNHEY and CDR2 SVGAGI. CDR3 size: 13 residues. The CDR3: CASRINSNQPQHF. The CDR3 coding sequence is TGTGCCAGCAGAATAAATAGCAATCAGCCCCAGCATTTT.

This chain uses TRBV28 with TRBJ1-5; 10 nucleotides agree with TRBD1. Germline loops: CDR1 MDHEN, CDR2 SYDVKM. With 6 bases clipped from V and 5 bases from J, the junction kept 10 bases outside the gene matches. The CDR3 length is 16 residues. The CDR3 region is CASSPGDRGRDQPQHF. The CDR3 DNA reads TGTGCCAGCAGCCCAGGGGACAGGGGTCGGGATCAGCCCCAGCATTTT.

Written as DNA, the CDR3 is TGTGCCAGCAGCACAGGGAGCTCCTACGAGCAGTACTTC. It codes for CASSTGSSYEQYF. The chain employs TRBV6-5 and TRBJ2-7, with D perhaps matching TRBD1 (6 bases). CDR1 and CDR2 from the germline V gene are MNHEY and SVGAGI. V dropped 6 bases and J dropped 0 bases, with 9 bases sitting between them. The CDR3 is 13 residues long.

This clone was found once. The CDR3 spells CASSYDFGGREAEAFF. CDR3 bases: TGTGCCAGCAGTTACGACTTCGGGGGACGGGAAGCTGAAGCTTTCTTT. The V and J genes are TRBV6-6 and TRBJ1-1; tentatively, D is TRBD1 (5 bases). The CDR3 runs 16 residues. V was trimmed by 2 bases and J by 6 bases, leaving 19 bases between them. CDR1 is MNHNY and CDR2 is SVGAGI in the germline V gene (reference sequence).

The J gene is TRBJ1-2, the V gene TRBV7-9, with 8 bases fitting TRBD1. The CDR3 runs to 14 residues. Looked up from germline, CDR1 is SEHNR and CDR2 is FQNEAQ (reference sequence). The V and J ends lost 5 bases and 1 base, in that order; junction bases with no gene match: 3. CDR3 protein: CASSQTGVNYGYTF. CDR3 sequence (DNA): TGTGCCAGCAGCCAGACAGGGGTTAACTATGGCTACACCTTC.

This clone appeared a single time. One end of the junction fails to match germline, which may point to a read error. Different DNA sequences within this sample yield the same CDR3. The CDR3 sequence is CASSMIGAGAYYEQYF. In DNA form, the CDR3 reads TGTGCCAGTAGTATGATCGGAGCGGGGGCGTACTACGAGCAATACTTC. This chain links TRBV19 with TRBJ2-7; 8 nucleotides match TRBD2. Germline V lookup: CDR1 LNHDA, CDR2 SQIVND (reference sequence). This CDR3 has 16 residues.

This sequence joins TRBV18 and TRBJ2-4; TRBD1 matches at 9 bases. V gave up 5 bases and J gave up 1 base; unmatched junction bases: 6. Germline CDR1 reads KGHSH; CDR2 reads LQKENI. CDR3 size: 16 residues. For the CDR3, the DNA is TGTGCCAGCTCATTCACAGGGGGCTTGGCCAAAAACATTCAGTACTTC. Amino acids: CASSFTGGLAKNIQYF.

A single count supports this clone. The chain has TRBV27 and TRBJ2-3; possible D gene TRBD1, 6 bases. Between the trimmed V and J ends, which lost 4 bases and 2 bases, there was a span of 16 bases. There are 16 residues in the CDR3. Germline-derived CDR1 and CDR2 are MNHEY and SMNVEV (reference sequence). As DNA, the CDR3 is TGTGCCAGCAGTTACCCAGGTACAGGGCCCACAGATACGCAGTATTTT. Encoded protein: CASSYPGTGPTDTQYF.

The chain joins TRBV28 to TRBJ1-5; D may be TRBD1 (6 bases). Trimming removed 5 bases from V and 0 bases from J, with 11 bases in between. The CDR3 runs to 15 residues. Germline V gives CDR1 MDHEN, CDR2 SYDVKM. CDR3 sequence reads: CASSPPGVSNQPQHF. The CDR3 nucleotides are TGTGCCAGCAGTCCGCCAGGGGTTAGCAATCAGCCCCAGCATTTT.